Below, 20 T cell receptor beta chains from the same sample are listed, as sequenced in a study of identical twins. TCRdb fed the 5' RACE reads into MiXCR, producing one record per CDR3 protein. The sample has around 960,000 distinct CDR3 sequences; approximately 13% are singletons. These same data were also listed under a study on yellow fever vaccine responses in identical twins.

Sequenced: PBMCs. The receptor set was obtained from a young woman in good health.

The chain joins TRBV12-3 or TRBV12-4 to TRBJ2-2, with a weak D call TRBD2 (6 bases). The CDR3 runs 14 residues. With 7 bases removed from V and 5 bases from J, the gap between germline ends came to 14 bases. CDR3 residues: CASTIAGLTGELFF. The CDR3 region has the DNA TGTGCCAGCACCATCGCGGGATTGACCGGGGAGCTGTTTTTT.

The sample holds many counts of this clonotype. The V and J genes are TRBV20-1 and TRBJ2-1; the match to TRBD2 covers 9 bases. V gave up 1 base and J gave up 7 bases; unmatched junction bases: 17. Per the germline V gene, CDR1 is DFQATT and CDR2 is SNEGSKA (reference sequence). This CDR3 is built from 18 residues. CDR3 loop: CSARAWTSDFYMENEQFF. The CDR3, as DNA: TGCAGTGCTAGAGCTTGGACTAGCGATTTTTATATGGAGAATGAGCAGTTCTTC.

This clonotype has a single count. The V call is TRBV12-3 or TRBV12-4, the J call TRBJ1-2; possibly TRBD1 for D (5 bases). The CDR3 contains 17 residues. Trimming stripped 3 bases from V and 7 bases from J, with 24 bases between. CDR3 sequence reads: CASSLAGTDGIRGGYTF. The CDR3 coding sequence is TGTGCCAGCAGTTTGGCCGGGACGGACGGAATTCGAGGTGGCTACACCTTC.

DNA for the CDR3: TGTGCCAGCAGCCCCGGCCAACGTGGGAAACTAGCCAAAAACATTCAGTACTTC. Amino acids: CASSPGQRGKLAKNIQYF. The chain couples TRBV3-1 to TRBJ2-4; no clear D. V dropped 4 bases and J dropped 0 bases, with 19 bases sitting between them. This CDR3 is built from 18 residues. Germline V CDR1 and CDR2: LGHDT, YNNKEL (reference sequence). The full variable domain, rest sourced from reference TRBV3-1 and TRBJ2-4, is DTAVSQTPKYLVTQMGNDKSIKCEQNLGHDTMYWYKQDSKKFLKIMFSYNNKELIINETVPNRFSPKSPDKAHLNLHINSLELGDSAVYFCASSPGQRGKLAKNIQYFGAGTRLSVL.

This clonotype turned up a few times. This chain links TRBV7-8 with TRBJ1-2; tentative D call: TRBD1 (5 bases). V was shortened by 0 bases and J by 8 bases, with 10 bases between the two germline ends. Germline V CDR1 and CDR2: SGHVS, FQNEAQ. The CDR3 has 13 amino acids. The CDR3 here is CASSLALRQGYTF. CDR3 in DNA: TGTGCCAGCAGCTTAGCGCTGCGACAGGGCTACACCTTC.

The genes are TRBV11-2 and TRBJ2-7, with D perhaps TRBD1 (5 bases). The CDR3 runs 14 residues. Germline V CDR1 and CDR2: SGHAT, FQNNGV. The germline V and J ends were trimmed by 0 bases and 3 bases, with 9 bases remaining between them. As DNA, the CDR3 is TGTGCCAGCAGCTTAGACAGGGCCCTCTACGAGCAGTACGTC. As protein: CASSLDRALYEQYV.

The rearrangement joins TRBV20-1 to TRBJ2-7; the D call may be TRBD1 or TRBD2 (5 bases each). CDR1 and CDR2 (germline): DFQATT, SNEGSKA (reference sequence). The CDR3 covers 15 residues. V was clipped by 3 bases and J by 2 bases, with 17 bases between them. In DNA form, the CDR3 reads TGCAGTGCTAGGGACACTCTTAGAGGGCCCTACGAGCAGTACTTC. Translation: CSARDTLRGPYEQYF.

The sample holds a few counts of this clonotype. The J gene is TRBJ2-1, the V gene TRBV7-3; the D call may be TRBD1 or TRBD2 (6 bases each). Looked up from germline, CDR1 is SGHTA and CDR2 is FQGTGA. The CDR3 runs 16 residues. V was shortened by 1 base and J by 7 bases, with 17 bases between the two germline ends. The CDR3 loop reads CASSLRGAVAGNEQFF. In DNA, the CDR3 is TGTGCCAGCAGCTTAAGGGGGGCGGTAGCAGGGAATGAGCAGTTCTTC.

The V call is TRBV11-2, the J call TRBJ2-4; TRBD1 agrees at 7 bases. CDR3 length: 15 amino acids. Trimming removed 6 bases from V and 2 bases from J; junction bases left unmatched: 7. The germline V gene has CDR1 SGHAT and CDR2 FQNNGV. The CDR3 here is CASSSDRVSKNIQYF. DNA for the CDR3: TGTGCCAGCAGTTCAGACAGGGTGTCCAAAAACATTCAGTACTTC.

This clonotype came up a few times. J is TRBJ2-4 and V is TRBV19; D not resolved. Germline lookup yields CDR1 LNHDA and CDR2 SQIVND (reference sequence). The CDR3 sequence is 16 residues long. V lost 1 base and J 0 bases, leaving 10 bases between the germline ends. CDR3 sequence: CASSIAGVLAKNIQYF. Here the CDR3 DNA reads TGTGCCAGTAGTATAGCCGGAGTGCTAGCCAAAAACATTCAGTACTTC.

The chain employs TRBV6-4 and TRBJ2-1; TRBD2 matches at 9 bases. Germline-derived CDR1 and CDR2 are MRHNA and SNTAGT. This CDR3 is built from 16 residues. Trimming removed 2 bases from V and 7 bases from J; junction bases left unmatched: 9. CDR3 DNA: TGTGCCAGCAGTGACGACTTTGCGGGAGGGCCAAATGAGCAGTTCTTC. Protein: CASSDDFAGGPNEQFF.

V is TRBV20-1 and J is TRBJ2-3, with 7 bases lining up with TRBD2. J gave up 1 base and V 2 bases, and 3 bases lay outside the gene matches. The CDR3 covers 14 residues. Germline loops: CDR1 DFQATT, CDR2 SNEGSKA (reference sequence). The CDR3 sequence is CSARTSDGTDTQYF. The CDR3 DNA reads as TGCAGTGCTAGAACTAGCGATGGCACAGATACGCAGTATTTT.

A few counts support this clonotype. This chain uses TRBV18 with TRBJ1-5; TRBD1 matches at 8 bases. This CDR3 is built from 16 residues. The V and J ends lost 5 bases and 4 bases, in that order; junction bases with no gene match: 10. The V gene's germline CDR1 is KGHSH and CDR2 LQKENI. CDR3 DNA sequence: TGTGCCAGCTCAGCTACCGGGACAGGCCGAAATCAGCCCCAGCATTTT. Amino acid sequence: CASSATGTGRNQPQHF.

This clonotype was seen more than once but under ten times. V is TRBV20-1 and J is TRBJ2-1, with 10 bases that match TRBD2. The trim removed 3 bases at V and 9 bases at J, leaving 8 bases unmatched. In germline, CDR1 is DFQATT, CDR2 SNEGSKA (reference sequence). The CDR3 has 14 amino acids. DNA for the CDR3: TGCAGTGCTAGGGCTAGCGGGAGCAATAGTGAGCAGTTCTTC. This gives the protein CSARASGSNSEQFF.

CDR3: CASSLRTGVGAGELFF. Written as DNA, the CDR3 is TGTGCCAGCAGCCTCCGGACAGGGGTGGGCGCCGGGGAGCTGTTTTTT. V usage is TRBV7-8 and J usage is TRBJ2-2, with TRBD1 identical over 9 bases. In germline, CDR1 is SGHVS, CDR2 FQNEAQ. The length of the CDR3 is 16 residues. V shed 5 bases and J 6 bases; nucleotides not matched to a gene: 10.

This chain connects TRBV19 to TRBJ1-1; no reliable D call. The CDR3 loop spans 14 amino acids. Germline V gene lookup returns CDR1 LNHDA and CDR2 SQIVND (reference sequence). Trimming stripped 11 bases from V and 3 bases from J, with 19 bases between. CDR3 loop: CAVPRGVGDTEAFF. The CDR3 coding sequence is TGTGCCGTGCCCCGTGGGGTCGGGGACACTGAAGCTTTCTTT.

This clonotype has a count of ten or more. The CDR3 nucleotides are TGTGCCAGCAGCACTTACAGGGCTAGTGGGGCCAACGTCCTGACTTTC. Protein: CASSTYRASGANVLTF. The gene calls are TRBV12-3 or TRBV12-4 and TRBJ2-6; the D gene is possibly TRBD1 (6 bases). The CDR3 covers 16 residues. V lost 6 bases to trimming and J lost 3 bases, with 15 bases between them.

The V call is TRBV27, the J call TRBJ2-1, with D possibly TRBD1 on 5 matching bases. CDR1 is MNHEY, CDR2 SMNVEV, per germline (reference sequence). The CDR3 totals 17 residues. Deletions cut 5 bases from V and 3 bases from J, with 20 bases between. CDR3 nucleotides: TGTGCCAGCAGTCCCCAGGTCCGCCAGGGAAACTACAATGAGCAGTTCTTC. It encodes CASSPQVRQGNYNEQFF.

The chain links TRBV2 to TRBJ2-5; D not resolved. This CDR3 is built from 14 residues. The germline V gene has CDR1 SNHLY and CDR2 FYNNEI. Trimming took off 4 bases at V and 5 bases at J, with 14 bases between the two ends. The CDR3 loop is CASSALGVRETQYF. The CDR3 DNA reads TGTGCCAGCAGTGCGCTAGGTGTAAGGGAGACCCAGTACTTC.

In this sample, this clonotype turned up a few times. The chain couples TRBV28 to TRBJ2-7; no reliable D call. Germline CDR1 is MDHEN and CDR2 is SYDVKM. The length of the CDR3 is 14 residues. V dropped 6 bases and J dropped 1 base, with 13 bases sitting between them. CDR3 sequence reads: CASRYSGRSYEQYF. CDR3 coding DNA: TGTGCCAGCAGGTATTCGGGCAGATCCTACGAGCAGTACTTC. Supplemented by reference TRBV28 and TRBJ2-7, the full variable domain reads DVKVTQSSRYLVKRTGEKVFLECVQDMDHENMFWYRQDPGLGLRLIYFSYDVKMKEKGDIPEGYSVSREKKERFSLILESASTNQTSMYLCASRYSGRSYEQYFGPGTRLTVT.